One sample yielded the 13 T cell receptor beta chains listed below, sequenced in a study of cytomegalovirus exposure and HLA in healthy donors. The primer mix had 60 Vbeta and 13 Jbeta primers. Measured with immunoSEQ multiplex PCR; TCRdb has only the in-frame clones, and not every one. Of approximately 160,000 clones in the sample, roughly two thirds were seen once. The specimen was PBMCs. The origin of the receptors is a woman younger than 30 in good health and CMV-seropositive.

This clone was seen just once. The chain is built from TRBV19 and TRBJ2-5; D might be TRBD1 (6 bases). Germline V gives CDR1 LNHDA, CDR2 SQIVND (reference sequence). This CDR3 has 17 residues. Trimming left V 5 bases short and J 2 bases short, with 21 bases between. CDR3 loop: CASSPTPRDIQQETQYF. CDR3 bases: TGTGCCAGTAGTCCCACCCCCCGGGACATTCAACAAGAGACCCAGTACTTC. The variable domain in full, completed from reference TRBV19 and TRBJ2-5, reads DGGITQSPKYLFRKEGQNVTLSCEQNLNHDAMYWYRQDPGQGLRLIYYSQIVNDFQKGDIAEGYSVSREKKESFPLTVTSAQKNPTAFYLCASSPTPRDIQQETQYFGPGTRLLVL.

In DNA, the CDR3 is TGTGCCAGCAGCCTATCGACAGGGGGAAACACTGAAGCTTTCTTT. Protein product: CASSLSTGGNTEAFF. This chain joins TRBV7-9 and TRBJ1-1, with 9 bases fitting TRBD1. J lost 2 bases, V lost 5 bases, and 6 bases had no gene match. From germline, CDR1 is SEHNR and CDR2 FQNEAQ (reference sequence). The CDR3 runs to 15 residues. Full variable domain (missing parts from reference TRBV7-9 and TRBJ1-1): DTGVSQNPRHKITKRGQNVTFRCDPISEHNRLYWYRQTLGQGPEFLTYFQNEAQLEKSRLLSDRFSAERPKGSFSTLEIQRTEQGDSAMYLCASSLSTGGNTEAFFGQGTRLTVV.

V and J are TRBV7-9 and TRBJ1-4; possibly TRBD1 for D (6 bases). V lost 6 bases to trimming and J lost 4 bases, with 15 bases between them. Per the germline V gene, CDR1 is SEHNR and CDR2 is FQNEAQ (reference sequence). This CDR3 region has 15 residues. CDR3 region: CASSLTPGDNEKLFF. CDR3 bases: TGTGCCAGCAGTCTAACCCCAGGGGATAATGAAAAACTGTTTTTT.

This clone has a handful of counts. The chain carries TRBV19 and TRBJ1-5; 8 nucleotides line up with TRBD1. The CDR3 totals 12 residues. Germline V gene sequence: CDR1 LNHDA, CDR2 SQIVND (reference sequence). The junction had 4 bases not matched to a gene; V was cut back by 9 bases and J by 6 bases. CDR3 region: CASRTGIQPQHF. The DNA for the CDR3 is TGTGCCAGCAGGACAGGGATTCAGCCCCAGCATTTT.

This chain joins TRBV29-1 and TRBJ2-7, with TRBD2 matching 9 bases. Germline CDR1 SQVTM, CDR2 ANQGSEA. J gave up 5 bases and V 0 bases, and 11 bases lay outside the gene matches. The CDR3 is 16 residues long. CDR3 loop: CSVEDSPGSGRNEQYF. The CDR3 DNA is TGCAGCGTTGAAGATTCCCCTGGGAGCGGGAGGAACGAGCAGTACTTC.

On this clone itself: A read error may produce the germline difference seen at one junction end. The chain uses TRBV7-9 and TRBJ1-1; D gene unclear. This CDR3 has 12 amino acids. Germline CDR1 is SEHNR and CDR2 is FQNEAQ (reference sequence). The CDR3 protein is CSSSPGLLVAFF. The CDR3 DNA sequence: TGTTCCAGCAGCCCCGGACTCTTGGTAGCTTTCTTT.

V is TRBV2 and J is TRBJ2-1, with 12 bases matching TRBD2. V was pared by 3 bases and J by 9 bases, with 6 bases of the junction left unmatched. Germline CDR1 SNHLY, CDR2 FYNNEI. This CDR3 contains 15 residues. In DNA form, the CDR3 reads TGTGCCAGCAGTGAGGTGCTAGCGGGAGGGGGTGAGCAGTTCTTC. Translation: CASSEVLAGGGEQFF.

The CDR3 here is CAISERTSVGETQYF. CDR3 nucleotides: TGTGCCATCAGTGAGAGGACTAGCGTAGGGGAGACCCAGTACTTC. V is TRBV10-3 and J is TRBJ2-5; 9 nucleotides agree with TRBD2. Per the germline V gene, CDR1 is ENHRY and CDR2 is SYGVKD. The CDR3 length is 15 residues. The trim removed 2 bases at V and 5 bases at J, leaving 6 bases unmatched.

This rearrangement joins TRBV6-1 to TRBJ1-2, with D possibly matching TRBD1 (5 bases). CDR1 and CDR2 from the germline V gene are MNHNS and SASEGT. The V gene lost 3 bases and the J gene lost 10 bases, with 18 bases spanning the gap. The CDR3 has 14 amino acids. Written as DNA, the CDR3 is TGTGCCAGCAGTGACAGGGATAAGGGAGGTGTCTACACCTTC. Protein: CASSDRDKGGVYTF.

With regard to this clone: Other DNA sequences from this sample encode an identical CDR3 as well. This chain connects TRBV5-6 to TRBJ1-1; TRBD1 might be the D (5 bases). Germline CDR1 reads SGHDT; CDR2 reads YYEEEE. The CDR3 covers 12 residues. V was pared by 1 base and J by 5 bases, with 6 bases between. As DNA, the CDR3 is TGTGCCAGCAGCTTGAGGGGAACTGAAGCTTTCTTT. This translates into CASSLRGTEAFF.

This chain uses TRBV6-5 with TRBJ1-5, with 7 bases lining up with TRBD1. The V segment lost 5 bases and the J segment 5 bases; nucleotides outside the gene matches: 6. Germline CDR1 reads MNHEY; CDR2 reads SVGAGI. The CDR3 extends over 14 amino acids. The CDR3 DNA sequence: TGTGCCAGCAGTGAGACAGGGAGATATCAGCCCCAGCATTTT. This encodes CASSETGRYQPQHF.

The chain employs TRBV19 and TRBJ1-2, with D hard to call. V gave up 6 bases and J gave up 4 bases, with 12 bases separating them. This CDR3 has 13 residues. Per the germline V gene, CDR1 is LNHDA and CDR2 is SQIVND (reference sequence). The CDR3 sequence: CASRGTASYGYTF. The CDR3 region has the DNA TGTGCCAGTAGGGGCACAGCAAGCTATGGCTACACCTTC.

The rearrangement links TRBV4-2 to TRBJ2-7; 11 bases are a match to TRBD2. CDR3 size: 17 residues. V shed 1 base and J 6 bases; nucleotides not matched to a gene: 11. From germline, CDR1 is LGHNA and CDR2 YNFKEQ. The CDR3 protein is CASSQGGTSGGFLEQYF. The CDR3 nucleotides are TGTGCCAGCAGCCAAGGGGGAACTAGCGGGGGATTCCTCGAGCAGTACTTC.